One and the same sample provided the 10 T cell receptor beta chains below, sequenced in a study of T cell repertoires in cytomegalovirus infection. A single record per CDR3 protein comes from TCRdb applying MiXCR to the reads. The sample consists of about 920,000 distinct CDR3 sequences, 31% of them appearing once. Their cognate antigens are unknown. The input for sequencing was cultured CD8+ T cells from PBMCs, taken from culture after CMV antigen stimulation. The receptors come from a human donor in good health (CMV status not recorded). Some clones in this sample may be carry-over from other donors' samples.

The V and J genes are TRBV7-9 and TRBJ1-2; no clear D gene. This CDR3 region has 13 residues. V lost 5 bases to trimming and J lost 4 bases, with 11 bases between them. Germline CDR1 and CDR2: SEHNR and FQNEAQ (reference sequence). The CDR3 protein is CASSPDGGYGYTF. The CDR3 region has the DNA TGTGCCAGCAGCCCGGACGGAGGCTATGGCTACACCTTC.

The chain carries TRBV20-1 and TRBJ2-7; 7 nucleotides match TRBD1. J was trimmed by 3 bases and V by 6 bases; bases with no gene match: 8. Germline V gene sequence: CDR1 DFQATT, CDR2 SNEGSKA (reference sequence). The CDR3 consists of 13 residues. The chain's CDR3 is CSAKTGQNYEQYF. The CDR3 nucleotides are TGCAGTGCAAAGACGGGACAGAACTACGAGCAGTACTTC.

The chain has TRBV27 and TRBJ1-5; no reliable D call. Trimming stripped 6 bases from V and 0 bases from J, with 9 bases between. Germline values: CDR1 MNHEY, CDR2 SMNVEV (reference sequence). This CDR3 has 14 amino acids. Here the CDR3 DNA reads TGTGCCAGCAGGCCGGTCTATAGCAATCAGCCCCAGCATTTT. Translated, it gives CASRPVYSNQPQHF.

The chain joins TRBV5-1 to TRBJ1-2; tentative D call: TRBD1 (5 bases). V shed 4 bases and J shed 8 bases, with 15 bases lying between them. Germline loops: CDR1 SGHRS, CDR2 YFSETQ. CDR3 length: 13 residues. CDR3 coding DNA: TGCGCCAGCAGCCCCGGAGTGGGGCACGGCTACACCTTC. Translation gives CASSPGVGHGYTF.

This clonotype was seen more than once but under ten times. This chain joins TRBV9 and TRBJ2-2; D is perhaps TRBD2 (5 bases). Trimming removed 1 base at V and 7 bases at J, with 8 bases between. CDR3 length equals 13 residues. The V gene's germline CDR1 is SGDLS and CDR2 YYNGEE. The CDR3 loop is CASSVSGDGELFF. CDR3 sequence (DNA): TGTGCCAGCAGCGTATCCGGGGACGGGGAGCTGTTTTTT. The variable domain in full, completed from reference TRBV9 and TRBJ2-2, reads DSGVTQTPKHLITATGQRVTLRCSPRSGDLSVYWYQQSLDQGLQFLIQYYNGEERAKGNILERFSAQQFPDLHSELNLSSLELGDSALYFCASSVSGDGELFFGEGSRLTVL.

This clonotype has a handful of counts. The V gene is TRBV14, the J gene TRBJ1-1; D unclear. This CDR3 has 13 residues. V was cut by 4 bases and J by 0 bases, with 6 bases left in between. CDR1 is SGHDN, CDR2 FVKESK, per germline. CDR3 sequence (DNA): TGTGCCAGCAGCCCCTTTCTGAACACTGAAGCTTTCTTT. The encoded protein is CASSPFLNTEAFF.

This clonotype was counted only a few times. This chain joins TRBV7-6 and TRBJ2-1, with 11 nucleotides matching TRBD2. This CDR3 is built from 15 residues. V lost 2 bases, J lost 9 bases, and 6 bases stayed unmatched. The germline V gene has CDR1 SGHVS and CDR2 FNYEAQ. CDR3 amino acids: CASSLIAGGPGEQFF. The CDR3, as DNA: TGTGCCAGCAGCTTAATAGCGGGGGGGCCGGGTGAGCAGTTCTTC.

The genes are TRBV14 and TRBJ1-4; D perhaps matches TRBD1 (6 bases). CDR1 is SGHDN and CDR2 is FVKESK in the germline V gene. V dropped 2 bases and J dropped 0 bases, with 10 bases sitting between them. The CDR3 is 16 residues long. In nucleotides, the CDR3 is TGTGCCAGCAGCCAAACCGAGGGGGCAACTAATGAAAAACTGTTTTTT. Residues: CASSQTEGATNEKLFF.

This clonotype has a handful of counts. The CDR3: CASSLGGNLNGYTF. The CDR3 DNA follows: TGTGCCAGCAGCTTGGGTGGAAACCTCAATGGCTACACCTTC. The rearrangement uses TRBV5-6 and TRBJ1-2; no firm D call. Trimming cost V 0 bases and J 6 bases, with 12 bases left between them. Germline-derived CDR1 and CDR2 are SGHDT and YYEEEE. The CDR3 length is 14 residues.

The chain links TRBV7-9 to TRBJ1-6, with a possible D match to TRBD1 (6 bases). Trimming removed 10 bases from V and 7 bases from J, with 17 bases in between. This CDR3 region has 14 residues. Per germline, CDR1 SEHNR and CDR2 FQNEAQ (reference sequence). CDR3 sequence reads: CATRGGLINSPLHF. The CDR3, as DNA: TGTGCCACCCGGGGGGGGCTAATCAATTCACCCCTCCACTTT.